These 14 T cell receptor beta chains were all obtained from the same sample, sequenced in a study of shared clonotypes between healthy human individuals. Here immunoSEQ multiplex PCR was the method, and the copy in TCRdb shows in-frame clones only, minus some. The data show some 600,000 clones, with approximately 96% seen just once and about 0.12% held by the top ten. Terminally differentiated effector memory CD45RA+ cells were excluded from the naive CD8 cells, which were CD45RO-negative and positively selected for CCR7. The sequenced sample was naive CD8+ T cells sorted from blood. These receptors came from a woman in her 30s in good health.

The DNA for the CDR3 is TGTGCCAGCAGCTTAAATAGCGGAACCGACAATGAGCAGTTCTTC. Amino acids: CASSLNSGTDNEQFF. This chain connects TRBV7-2 to TRBJ2-1; tentative D call: TRBD2 (6 bases). Trimming removed 2 bases from V and 5 bases from J, with 13 bases in between. This CDR3 spans 15 amino acids. The germline gives CDR1 SGHTA, CDR2 FQGNSA.

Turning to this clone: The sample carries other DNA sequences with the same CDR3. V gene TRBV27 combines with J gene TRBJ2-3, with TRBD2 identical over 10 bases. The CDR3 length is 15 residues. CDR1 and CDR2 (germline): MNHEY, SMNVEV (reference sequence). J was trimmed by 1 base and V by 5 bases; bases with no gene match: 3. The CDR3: CASSPTSGRTDTQYF. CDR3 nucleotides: TGTGCCAGCAGTCCGACTAGCGGGCGCACAGATACGCAGTATTTT.

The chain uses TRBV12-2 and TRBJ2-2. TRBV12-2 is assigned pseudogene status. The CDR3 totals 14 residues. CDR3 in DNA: TGTGCAAGTGATCGACCCGGGGCCACCGGGGAGCTGTTTTTT. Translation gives CASDRPGATGELFF.

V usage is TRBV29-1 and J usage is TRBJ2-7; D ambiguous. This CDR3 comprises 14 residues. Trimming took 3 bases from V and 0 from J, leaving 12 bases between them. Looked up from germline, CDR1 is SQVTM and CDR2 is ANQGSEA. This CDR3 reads CSVEGTASSYEQYF. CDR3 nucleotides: TGCAGCGTTGAGGGCACAGCGAGCTCCTACGAGCAGTACTTC.

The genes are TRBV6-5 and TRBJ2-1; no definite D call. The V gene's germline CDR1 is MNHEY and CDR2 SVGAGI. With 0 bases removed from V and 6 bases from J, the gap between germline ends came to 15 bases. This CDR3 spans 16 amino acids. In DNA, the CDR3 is TGTGCCAGCAGTTACTCAGCCGGGCCGTACCCCAATGAGCAGTTCTTC. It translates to CASSYSAGPYPNEQFF.

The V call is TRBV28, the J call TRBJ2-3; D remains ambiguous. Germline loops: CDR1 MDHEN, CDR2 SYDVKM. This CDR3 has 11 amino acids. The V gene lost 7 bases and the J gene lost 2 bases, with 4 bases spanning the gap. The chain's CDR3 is CASILTDTQYF. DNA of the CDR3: TGTGCCAGCATTCTCACAGATACGCAGTATTTT.

The CDR3 DNA reads TGTGCCAGCAGCTTACTTGAGCGGGCAAATGAGCAGTTCTTC. It yields the protein CASSLLERANEQFF. The chain links TRBV7-9 to TRBJ2-1, with D possibly being TRBD2 (6 bases). This CDR3 comprises 14 residues. V was trimmed by 2 bases and J by 7 bases, leaving 12 bases between them. Germline lookup yields CDR1 SEHNR and CDR2 FQNEAQ (reference sequence).

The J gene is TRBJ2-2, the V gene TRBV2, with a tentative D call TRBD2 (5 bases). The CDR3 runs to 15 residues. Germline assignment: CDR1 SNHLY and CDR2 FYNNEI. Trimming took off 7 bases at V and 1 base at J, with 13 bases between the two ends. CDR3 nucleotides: TGTGCCAGCAAACGATTACTAGAGAACACCGGGGAGCTGTTTTTT. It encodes CASKRLLENTGELFF. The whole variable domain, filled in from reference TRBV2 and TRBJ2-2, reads EPEVTQTPSHQVTQMGQEVILRCVPISNHLYFYWYRQILGQKVEFLVSFYNNEISEKSEIFDDQFSVERPDGSNFTLKIRSTKLEDSAMYFCASKRLLENTGELFFGEGSRLTVL.

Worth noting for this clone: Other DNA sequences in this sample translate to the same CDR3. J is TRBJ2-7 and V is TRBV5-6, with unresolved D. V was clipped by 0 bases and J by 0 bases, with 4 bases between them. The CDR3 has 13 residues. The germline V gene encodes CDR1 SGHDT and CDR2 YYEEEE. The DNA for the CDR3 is TGTGCCAGCAGCTTGGACCTCTCCTACGAGCAGTACTTC. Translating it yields CASSLDLSYEQYF.

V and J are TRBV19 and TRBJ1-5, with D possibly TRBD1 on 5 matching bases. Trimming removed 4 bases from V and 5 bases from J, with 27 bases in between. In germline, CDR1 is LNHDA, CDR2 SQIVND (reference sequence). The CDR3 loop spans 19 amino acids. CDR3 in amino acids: CASSTSRDRDLVMDQPQHF. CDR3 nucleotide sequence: TGTGCCAGTAGTACCTCCCGGGACCGCGACTTAGTCATGGATCAGCCCCAGCATTTT.

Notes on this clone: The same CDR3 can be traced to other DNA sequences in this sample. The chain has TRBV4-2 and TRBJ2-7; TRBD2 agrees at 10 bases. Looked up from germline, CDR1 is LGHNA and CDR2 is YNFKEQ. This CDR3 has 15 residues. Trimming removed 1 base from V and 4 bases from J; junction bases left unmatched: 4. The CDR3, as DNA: TGTGCCAGCAGCCAAGGGACTAGCGGAACTTACGAGCAGTACTTC. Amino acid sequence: CASSQGTSGTYEQYF.

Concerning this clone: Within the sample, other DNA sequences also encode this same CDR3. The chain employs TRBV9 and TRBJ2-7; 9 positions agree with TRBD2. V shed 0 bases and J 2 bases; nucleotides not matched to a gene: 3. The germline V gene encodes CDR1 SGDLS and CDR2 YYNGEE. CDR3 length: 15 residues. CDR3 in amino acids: CASSVDGGRAYEQYF. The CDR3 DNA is TGTGCCAGCAGCGTAGACGGCGGGAGGGCCTACGAGCAGTACTTC.

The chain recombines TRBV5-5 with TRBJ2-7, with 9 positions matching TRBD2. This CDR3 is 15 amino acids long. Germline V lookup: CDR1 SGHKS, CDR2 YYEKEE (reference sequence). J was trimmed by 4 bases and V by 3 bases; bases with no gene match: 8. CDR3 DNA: TGTGCCAGCAGCTCTACAGCGGGAGGTGGTTACGAGCAGTACTTC. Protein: CASSSTAGGGYEQYF.

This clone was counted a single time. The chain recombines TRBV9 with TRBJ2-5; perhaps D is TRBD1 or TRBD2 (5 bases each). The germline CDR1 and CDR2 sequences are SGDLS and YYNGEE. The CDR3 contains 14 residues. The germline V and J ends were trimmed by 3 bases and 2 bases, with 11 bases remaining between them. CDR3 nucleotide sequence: TGTGCCAGCAGCGGAACGTGGGGGCAAGAGACCCAGTACTTC. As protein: CASSGTWGQETQYF. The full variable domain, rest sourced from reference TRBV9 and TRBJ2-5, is DSGVTQTPKHLITATGQRVTLRCSPRSGDLSVYWYQQSLDQGLQFLIQYYNGEERAKGNILERFSAQQFPDLHSELNLSSLELGDSALYFCASSGTWGQETQYFGPGTRLLVL.